The next 4 T cell receptor beta chains were all read from a single sample in a study of spatial heterogeneity in lung cancer. Time point noted: sample taken at primary tumor resection. Tumor, nontumor lung or frozen PBMC supplied whole RNA, sequenced without sorting. TCRdb redid the calling of the 5' RACE reads with MiXCR, one entry per CDR3 protein. Among about 53,000 distinct CDR3 sequences listed, 6% to 9% were seen once. The sample here was PBMCs, taken at surgery. The receptors here all came from a female donor with early-stage non-small cell lung cancer.

The genes are TRBV4-2 and TRBJ2-7; 7 bases agree with TRBD1. Trimming took 1 base from V and 3 from J; bases not matched to a gene: 3. This CDR3 is 14 amino acids long. Germline V CDR1 and CDR2: LGHNA, YNFKEQ. The CDR3 region has the DNA TGTGCCAGCAGCCAAGGACAGGGTCTCTACGAGCAGTACTTC. It encodes CASSQGQGLYEQYF.

In its sample, this clonotype was seen a few times. The CDR3 DNA is TGCGCCAGCAGCAGGGACCTTTCCTACGAGCAGTACTTC. Its translation: CASSRDLSYEQYF. This chain connects TRBV5-1 to TRBJ2-7, with D possibly called TRBD1 or TRBD2 (5 bases each). Germline V CDR1 and CDR2: SGHRS, YFSETQ. The CDR3 contains 13 residues. V gave up 4 bases and J gave up 1 base, with 9 bases separating them.

This chain uses TRBV15 with TRBJ2-1; either TRBD1 or TRBD2 may fit D (5 bases each). V shed 4 bases and J shed 4 bases, with 14 bases lying between them. The germline V gene has CDR1 LNHNV and CDR2 YYDKDF (reference sequence). The CDR3 loop spans 15 amino acids. For the CDR3, the DNA is TGTGCCACCAGCACCGGGCGCTGGGGGTACAATGAGCAGTTCTTC. Protein sequence: CATSTGRWGYNEQFF.

This chain uses TRBV18 with TRBJ2-7; D possibly corresponds to TRBD1 (6 bases). V shed 4 bases and J shed 3 bases, with 10 bases lying between them. Germline assignment: CDR1 KGHSH and CDR2 LQKENI. The CDR3 length is 13 residues. The CDR3 loop is CASSLRQVYEQYF. In DNA, the CDR3 is TGTGCCAGCTCACTTCGACAGGTCTACGAGCAGTACTTC.